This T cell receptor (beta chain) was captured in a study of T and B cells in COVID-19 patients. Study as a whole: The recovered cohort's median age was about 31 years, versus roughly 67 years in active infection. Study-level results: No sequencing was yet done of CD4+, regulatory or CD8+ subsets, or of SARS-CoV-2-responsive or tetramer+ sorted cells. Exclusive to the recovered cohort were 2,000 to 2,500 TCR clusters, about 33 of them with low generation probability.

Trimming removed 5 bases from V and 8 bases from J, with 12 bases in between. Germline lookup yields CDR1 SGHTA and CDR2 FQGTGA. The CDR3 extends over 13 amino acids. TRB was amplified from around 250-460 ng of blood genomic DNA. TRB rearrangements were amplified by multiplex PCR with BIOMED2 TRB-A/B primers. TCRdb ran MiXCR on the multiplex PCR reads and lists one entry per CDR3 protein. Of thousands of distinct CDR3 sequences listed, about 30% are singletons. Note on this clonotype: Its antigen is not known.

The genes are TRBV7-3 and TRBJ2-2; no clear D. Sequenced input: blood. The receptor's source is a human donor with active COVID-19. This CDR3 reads CASSVDTLGELFF. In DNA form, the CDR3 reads TGTGCCAGCAGCGTCGACACCTTGGGGGAGCTGTTTTTT.